The entry below gives a single TCR beta chain sequence along with its context. The antigen is not known. Trimming stripped 7 bases from V and 7 bases from J, with 21 bases between. Germline CDR1 and CDR2: SGHDT and YYEEEE. The CDR3 has 15 amino acids. The data belong to a study of tumor-infiltrating lymphocytes in primary liver carcinoma. On the study more broadly: Patients included men and women of 30 to 69 years. Study results and limitations: The overlap of tumor-adjacent and tumor-blood pairs was smaller than that of tumor region pairs. The study found a significantly higher top-250-clone fraction in tumors than in blood (p = 0.039). Only about 7.5-24% of top clones were detected in all five tumor regions.

TCR beta cDNA was reverse-transcribed from about 0.45 ug of total RNA. The reaction used a constant-region primer and ProtoScript II reverse transcriptase. Three nested multiplex PCR rounds, a slightly modified ARM-PCR, produced the libraries for TCR beta. Use of TRBV1-TRBV30 forward primers with a C-beta reverse primer characterized the first two PCR rounds, which lasted about 10 cycles each. Via MiXCR, TCRdb re-called the multiplex PCR reads, giving one row per CDR3 protein. Of 150,000 to 200,000 distinct CDR3 sequences listed, roughly 80% were seen once; the top ten hold around 18%. The study co-extracted DNA and RNA from about 21-30 mg of unsorted bulk tissue.

The sample was tumor tissue from primary liver carcinoma. The chain is built from TRBV5-6 and TRBJ2-1, with a weak D call TRBD2 (6 bases). The source is a middle-aged man with primary liver carcinoma and hepatitis B virus infection. The CDR3 region has the DNA TGTGCCAGCGTACGGGAGCGGCAATCCAAGAATGAGCAGTTCTTC. It is translated as CASVRERQSKNEQFF.